The 3 T cell receptor beta chains given below trace back to one sample, sequenced in a study of blood T cell repertoires in COVID-19. This table comes from immunoSEQ multiplex PCR, and its TCRdb copy is limited to in-frame clones, with some not included. Here the sample spans approximately 72,000 clones, 88% being singletons. Sample: peripheral blood. The receptors stem from a man aged 50-59 years with acute or convalescent COVID-19.

The CDR3 loop reads CASSPPIGYTF. DNA of the CDR3: TGTGCCAGCAGCCCGCCTATCGGCTACACCTTC. The genes are TRBV7-2 and TRBJ1-2; D not resolved. Germline CDR1 reads SGHTA; CDR2 reads FQGNSA. V dropped 5 bases and J dropped 8 bases, with 9 bases sitting between them. This CDR3 contains 11 residues. Looking up the rest from reference TRBV7-2 and TRBJ1-2 gives the full variable domain: GAGVSQSPSNKVTEKGKDVELRCDPISGHTALYWYRQSLGQGLEFLIYFQGNSAPDKSGLPSDRFSAERTGGSVSTLTIQRTQQEDSAVYLCASSPPIGYTFGSGTRLTVV.

The chain links TRBV7-9 to TRBJ2-2, with TRBD1 identical over 7 bases. This CDR3 has 16 amino acids. The V and J ends lost 1 base and 5 bases, in that order; junction bases with no gene match: 7. CDR1 SEHNR and CDR2 FQNEAQ come from the germline V gene (reference sequence). CDR3 nucleotides: TGTGCCAGCAGCTTAGTAGGGGGCCGGTGGACCGGGGAGCTGTTTTTT. This encodes CASSLVGGRWTGELFF.

The chain uses TRBV12-5 and TRBJ1-1, with D possibly being TRBD1 (6 bases). Germline values: CDR1 LGHNT, CDR2 FRNRAP. V was trimmed by 3 bases and J by 7 bases, leaving 9 bases between them. This CDR3 is 12 amino acids long. Here the CDR3 reads CASGLQGFEAFF. The CDR3 coding sequence is TGTGCTAGTGGTTTACAGGGCTTTGAAGCTTTCTTT. The full variable domain, with the rest looked up from reference TRBV12-5 and TRBJ1-1, is DARVTQTPRHKVTEMGQEVTMRCQPILGHNTVFWYRQTMMQGLELLAYFRNRAPLDDSGMPKDRFSAEMPDATLATLKIQPSEPRDSAVYFCASGLQGFEAFFGQGTRLTVV.